This T cell receptor beta chain comes out of a study of cytomegalovirus exposure and HLA in healthy donors. The CDR3 is made up of 18 amino acids. Looked up from germline, CDR1 is LGHNA and CDR2 is YNFKEQ. Trimming shortened V by 3 bases and J by 0 bases, and 21 bases separated the two germline ends. The PCR ran on 60 Vbeta and 13 Jbeta primers. The assay was immunoSEQ multiplex PCR, and TCRdb's table has in-frame clones only and misses some. This table holds 190,000 or so clones, less than 90% found once. The chain joins TRBV4-2 to TRBJ2-7, with D tentatively TRBD2 (6 bases). Sequenced material: PBMCs. The clonotype was recovered from a man over 45 in good health and CMV-seronegative. Here the CDR3 reads CASSQGRYRAGSSYEQYF. The CDR3, as DNA: TGTGCCAGCAGCCAGGGTAGATATCGAGCGGGCAGCTCCTACGAGCAGTACTTC.